Below are 23 T cell receptor beta chains sequenced from a single sample in a study of blood T cell repertoires in COVID-19. This table comes from immunoSEQ multiplex PCR, and its TCRdb copy is limited to in-frame clones, with some not included. Among around 180,000 clones listed, more than 75% were seen once. The material sequenced was PBMCs or T cells enriched from blood (not recorded which). These receptors originate from a woman in her fifties or sixties with acute COVID-19.

V is TRBV19 and J is TRBJ1-5; 7 nucleotides line up with TRBD1. The CDR3 covers 17 residues. CDR1 LNHDA and CDR2 SQIVND come from the germline V gene (reference sequence). J was trimmed by 0 bases and V by 8 bases; bases with no gene match: 13. The CDR3 coding sequence is TGTGCCAGTCGTTATTTGGGGACAGCCCGTAGCAATCAGCCCCAGCATTTT. As protein: CASRYLGTARSNQPQHF.

The chain has TRBV7-8 and TRBJ2-2; TRBD1 matches 8 bases. Germline values: CDR1 SGHVS, CDR2 FQNEAQ. Unmatched junction bases numbered 12, after V lost 0 bases and J lost 3 bases. The CDR3 loop spans 19 amino acids. In DNA, the CDR3 is TGTGCCAGCAGCTTAGCGCGGTCAGGGGGCGGTCCCGACACCGGGGAGCTGTTTTTT. It codes for CASSLARSGGGPDTGELFF.

This chain links TRBV7-8 with TRBJ1-2; D possibly corresponds to TRBD1 (6 bases). V was shortened by 0 bases and J by 8 bases, with 16 bases between the two germline ends. From germline, CDR1 is SGHVS and CDR2 FQNEAQ. The CDR3 is 15 amino acids. The CDR3 coding sequence is TGTGCCAGCAGCTTAGCCACAACGGGGGGCAGAGGCTACACCTTC. The encoded protein is CASSLATTGGRGYTF.

The gene calls are TRBV5-4 and TRBJ1-2, with D perhaps matching TRBD1 (6 bases). Trimming stripped 4 bases from V and 4 bases from J, with 23 bases between. CDR1 and CDR2 from the germline V gene are SGHNT and YYREEE (reference sequence). This CDR3 comprises 17 residues. DNA for the CDR3: TGTGCCAGCAGCCCAGGTTTAGGGGGTACTATCGGCTATGGCTACACCTTC. Translating it yields CASSPGLGGTIGYGYTF.

The chain uses TRBV19 and TRBJ2-2, with 9 bases identical to TRBD1. J lost 2 bases, V lost 3 bases, and 7 bases had no gene match. There are 17 residues in the CDR3. Germline CDR1 and CDR2: LNHDA and SQIVND (reference sequence). CDR3 residues: CASSILGTGTNTGELFF. CDR3 DNA: TGTGCCAGTAGTATCCTCGGGACAGGGACCAACACCGGGGAGCTGTTTTTT.

The genes are TRBV7-8 and TRBJ2-2; 12 nucleotides line up with TRBD2. The CDR3 has 17 residues. The V segment lost 5 bases and the J segment 4 bases; nucleotides outside the gene matches: 8. Looked up from germline, CDR1 is SGHVS and CDR2 is FQNEAQ. DNA of the CDR3: TGTGCCAGCAGCGCCTACAGACTAGCGGGGGTCACCGGGGAGCTGTTTTTT. This encodes CASSAYRLAGVTGELFF.

This clone was seen only a few times. The chain combines TRBV9 with TRBJ1-3; D call uncertain. The germline V and J ends were trimmed by 0 bases and 0 bases, with 10 bases remaining between them. The CDR3 is made up of 16 amino acids. In germline, CDR1 is SGDLS, CDR2 YYNGEE. The DNA for the CDR3 is TGTGCCAGCAGCGTAGGAGGCAGCCTCTCTGGAAACACCATATATTTT. The encoded protein is CASSVGGSLSGNTIYF.

This chain connects TRBV12-3 or TRBV12-4 to TRBJ1-2; TRBD1 aligns across 8 bases. The CDR3 loop spans 12 amino acids. J was trimmed by 8 bases and V by 6 bases; bases with no gene match: 5. This CDR3 reads CASSLTGEGYTF. The CDR3 region has the DNA TGTGCCAGCAGCCTGACAGGGGAAGGCTACACCTTC.

This clone was detected ten times or more. Here the CDR3 reads CASSPVSYEAFF. The CDR3 region has the DNA TGTGCCAGCTCACCGGTTAGTTATGAAGCTTTCTTT. V is TRBV18 and J is TRBJ1-1; D is undetermined. The CDR3 totals 12 residues. The germline gives CDR1 KGHSH, CDR2 LQKENI. Trimming pared 3 bases from V and 7 bases from J, leaving 9 bases between.

The chain is built from TRBV18 and TRBJ2-7; 8 bases match TRBD1. Losses at the gene ends were 3 bases for V and 6 bases for J; bases not matched to a gene: 4. Germline lookup yields CDR1 KGHSH and CDR2 LQKENI. This CDR3 contains 13 residues. DNA for the CDR3: TGTGCCAGCTCACCCGGACAGGGTATCGAGCAGTACGTC. This gives the protein CASSPGQGIEQYV.

V usage is TRBV4-1 and J usage is TRBJ1-2; a possible D gene is TRBD1 (6 bases). Per germline, CDR1 MGHRA and CDR2 YSYEKL. Trimming left V 4 bases short and J 1 base short, with 22 bases between. The CDR3 is made up of 18 amino acids. CDR3 bases: TGCGCCAGCAGCCGATCCCGCGGGGGGCGGCTAGTTAACTATGGCTACACCTTC. Protein product: CASSRSRGGRLVNYGYTF.

In its sample, this clone was seen a few times. This CDR3 reads CAWSVSTVGTEAFF. The DNA for the CDR3 is TGTGCCTGGAGTGTTTCGACAGTCGGCACTGAAGCTTTCTTT. The chain recombines TRBV30 with TRBJ1-1, with D perhaps TRBD1 (5 bases). This CDR3 spans 14 amino acids. Trimming shortened V by 0 bases and J by 4 bases, and 12 bases separated the two germline ends. Germline V gene lookup returns CDR1 GTSNPN and CDR2 SVGIG (reference sequence).

The chain employs TRBV29-1 and TRBJ2-7; 14 bases are a match to TRBD2. V lost 6 bases and J lost 3; bases outside the gene matches: 4. The CDR3 totals 14 residues. From germline, CDR1 is SQVTM and CDR2 ANQGSEA. CDR3 sequence: CSVGLAGGIYEQYV. Written as DNA, the CDR3 is TGCAGCGTAGGACTAGCGGGGGGTATCTACGAGCAGTACGTC.

The CDR3 is CASSLGTGGSETQYF. CDR3 bases: TGCGCCAGCAGCTTGGGGACAGGGGGCTCGGAGACCCAGTACTTC. The genes are TRBV5-1 and TRBJ2-5; 11 nucleotides agree with TRBD1. With 0 bases clipped from V and 5 bases from J, the junction kept 3 bases outside the gene matches. Germline-derived CDR1 and CDR2 are SGHRS and YFSETQ. This CDR3 region has 15 residues.

The V and J genes are TRBV20-1 and TRBJ2-7; 7 bases map to TRBD1. V trimming: 3 bases; J trimming: 3 bases; junction bases outside the gene matches: 5. Germline V CDR1 and CDR2: DFQATT, SNEGSKA (reference sequence). CDR3 length: 13 amino acids. CDR3 sequence (DNA): TGCAGTGCTAGTACTAACAGGGGCTACGAGCAGTACGTC. Amino acids: CSASTNRGYEQYV.

The chain carries TRBV19 and TRBJ1-1; no firm D call. Trimming left V 6 bases short and J 11 bases short, with 16 bases between. The CDR3 consists of 12 residues. Germline lookup yields CDR1 LNHDA and CDR2 SQIVND (reference sequence). CDR3 amino acids: CASSLEPGAAFF. The CDR3 nucleotides are TGTGCCAGTAGCCTTGAACCGGGAGCGGCTTTCTTT.

The chain employs TRBV6-5 and TRBJ1-1; TRBD1 might be the D (5 bases). The CDR3 is made up of 13 amino acids. Trimming pared 4 bases from V and 8 bases from J, leaving 14 bases between. Germline V lookup: CDR1 MNHEY, CDR2 SVGAGI. The CDR3 nucleotides read TGTGCCAGCAGTTTATCAGGGCTACGAGAAGCTTTCTTT. Translation: CASSLSGLREAFF.

The chain uses TRBV6-5 and TRBJ2-3, with TRBD1 matching 10 bases. This CDR3 region has 15 residues. V dropped 11 bases and J dropped 1; count of bases not matched to a gene: 9. The germline V gene has CDR1 MNHEY and CDR2 SVGAGI. The CDR3, as DNA: TGTGCCCGAAGACCCGGGACAGGGGGCACAGATACGCAGTATTTT. Translated, it gives CARRPGTGGTDTQYF.

This clone was seen more than once but under ten times. This sequence joins TRBV11-1 and TRBJ2-1; no clear D. V was pared by 1 base and J by 9 bases, with 10 bases between. Germline CDR1 is SGHAT and CDR2 is FQDESV (reference sequence). The CDR3 runs 13 residues. CDR3 sequence reads: CASSLVGSLEQFF. DNA for the CDR3: TGTGCCAGCAGCTTAGTCGGGTCGCTTGAGCAGTTCTTC.

The table lists this clone with a count of one. This sequence joins TRBV2 and TRBJ1-5; TRBD1 might be the D (5 bases). The V gene lost 6 bases and the J gene lost 1 base, with 13 bases spanning the gap. This CDR3 has 15 amino acids. Per the germline V gene, CDR1 is SNHLY and CDR2 is FYNNEI. The CDR3 reads CASREGEGSNQPQHF. The CDR3 DNA reads TGTGCCAGCAGGGAGGGAGAGGGGAGCAATCAGCCCCAGCATTTT.

This chain joins TRBV4-2 and TRBJ2-1; 7 bases are a match to TRBD1. V dropped 0 bases and J dropped 2; count of bases not matched to a gene: 10. CDR1 is LGHNA and CDR2 is YNFKEQ in the germline V gene. The CDR3 totals 18 residues. The CDR3 region has the DNA TGTGCCAGCAGCCAAGATGGCCCTCGACAGGGACCCTACAATGAGCAGTTCTTC. Protein: CASSQDGPRQGPYNEQFF.

The CDR3 here is CASSVQGSGNTIYF. The CDR3 DNA reads TGTGCCAGCAGCGTCCAGGGCTCTGGAAACACCATATATTTT. The chain uses TRBV6-5 and TRBJ1-3; maybe TRBD1 (5 bases). Trimming stripped 6 bases from V and 0 bases from J, with 9 bases between. This CDR3 is built from 14 residues. CDR1 is MNHEY, CDR2 SVGAGI, per germline.

The chain is built from TRBV5-4 and TRBJ2-6, with D perhaps matching TRBD1 (6 bases). Between the trimmed V and J ends, which lost 4 bases and 2 bases, there was a span of 13 bases. The CDR3 consists of 16 residues. In germline, CDR1 is SGHNT, CDR2 YYREEE (reference sequence). CDR3 protein: CASSPRTVAGANVLTF. The CDR3 DNA reads as TGTGCCAGCAGCCCCCGGACAGTAGCTGGGGCCAACGTCCTGACTTTC.